The following is a T cell receptor (beta chain) sequence with its context. Its specificity is not known. These data belong to a study of a mutant IDH1 vaccine in newly diagnosed glioma. The wider study: Investigators started vaccination 4-6 weeks after radiotherapy alone, or with temozolomide cycles. Patients previously underwent radiotherapy, temozolomide, or both, and most underwent both.

V gave up 4 bases and J gave up 1 base, with 7 bases separating them. The CDR3 runs 13 residues. The germline V gene encodes CDR1 SGHDT and CDR2 YYEEEE. Measured with immunoSEQ multiplex PCR; TCRdb has only the in-frame clones, and not every one. The sample lists about 84,000 clones, 81% occurring once. Sample time point: week 47, end of study. Each dose delivered 300 ug of mutant IDH1 20-mer peptide subcutaneously with imiquimod. The starting material was PBMCs, obtained from a glioma patient whose treatment included an IDH1 peptide vaccine. The chain has TRBV5-6 and TRBJ2-3; D remains unclear. The sequence was collected from a man aged 35 to 55 with glioma. CDR3 DNA sequence: TGTGCCAGCAGCACGGACCGCACAGATACGCAGTATTTT. Protein product: CASSTDRTDTQYF.